This TCR beta chain was sequenced in a study of shared T cell receptors in the human thymus. Germline values: CDR1 SGHDT, CDR2 YYEEEE. V trimming: 0 bases; J trimming: 0 bases; junction bases outside the gene matches: 9. The CDR3 consists of 17 residues. Only in-frame clones appear in the TCRdb table, and some are missing; sequencing was by immunoSEQ multiplex PCR. The table records some 720,000 clones, 85% to 90% of them present only once. This sample also belongs to another study, concerning human thymus T cells. That work contributes: Corrective heart surgery yielded the resections from which the thymus tissue came. Apparent bias marked the V and J gene usage of thymic and blood repertoires. Related research reported highly overlapping thymic repertoires among unrelated individuals.

The rearrangement uses TRBV5-6 and TRBJ2-7; 7 bases line up with TRBD2. Source material: thymocytes. This receptor was identified in a boy in the first two years of life with a congenital heart defect. The CDR3 here is CASSLDKTSSGSYEQYF. CDR3 DNA: TGTGCCAGCAGCTTGGACAAGACTAGCTCGGGCTCCTACGAGCAGTACTTC.